This T cell receptor (beta chain) was identified in a study of blood T cell repertoires in COVID-19. The method was immunoSEQ multiplex PCR; TCRdb's version includes in-frame clones alone and lacks a portion of them. The data hold about 98,000 clones, with around 75% observed a single time. Germline CDR1 is LNHDA and CDR2 is SQIVND (reference sequence). The V gene end was trimmed by 5 bases and the J gene end by 7 bases; junction bases not matched to a gene: 5. The CDR3 loop spans 14 amino acids. This receptor was taken from an older man with acute or convalescent COVID-19. The chain recombines TRBV19 with TRBJ1-6, with 7 bases matching TRBD1. Sample: peripheral blood. The CDR3 loop reads CASSPPGQNSPLHF. The CDR3 DNA reads as TGTGCCAGTAGTCCCCCGGGACAGAATTCACCCCTCCACTTT.